A single sample gave rise to the 14 T cell receptor beta chains below, sequenced in a study of cytomegalovirus exposure and HLA in healthy donors. Assay used: immunoSEQ multiplex PCR; TCRdb lists only in-frame clones, some missing. The sample consists of 200,000 to 300,000 clones, around 86% of them appearing once. Sequencing used PBMCs. The receptors stem from a woman between 25 and 40 years old in good health and CMV-seropositive.

The chain combines TRBV11-2 with TRBJ2-1, with 10 bases lining up with TRBD2. V lost 4 bases and J lost 2; bases outside the gene matches: 5. Germline-derived CDR1 and CDR2 are SGHAT and FQNNGV. CDR3 size: 16 residues. CDR3 DNA sequence: TGTGCCAGCAGCTCCTCCGGGACTAGCGCCTACAATGAGCAGTTCTTC. Its translation is CASSSSGTSAYNEQFF.

V is TRBV9 and J is TRBJ2-1; 7 nucleotides align to TRBD2. Germline CDR1 SGDLS, CDR2 YYNGEE. V gave up 3 bases and J gave up 6 bases; unmatched junction bases: 12. The CDR3 sequence is 16 residues long. The CDR3 region is CASSEESRLAGNEQFF. The CDR3 coding sequence is TGTGCCAGCAGCGAGGAGTCCCGACTAGCCGGCAATGAGCAGTTCTTC.

V and J are TRBV29-1 and TRBJ2-3; no definite D call. V dropped 4 bases and J dropped 5 bases, with 7 bases sitting between them. This CDR3 spans 11 amino acids. Per germline, CDR1 SQVTM and CDR2 ANQGSEA. The CDR3 sequence is CSVVTGDTQYF. In DNA, the CDR3 is TGCAGCGTTGTAACGGGAGATACGCAGTATTTT.

The chain recombines TRBV2 with TRBJ2-7; 12 nucleotides align to TRBD1. This CDR3 comprises 15 residues. Germline V gene lookup returns CDR1 SNHLY and CDR2 FYNNEI. Germline trimming cut 5 bases from V and 2 bases from J; bases unmatched to any gene: 4. This CDR3 reads CASSKGQGATYEQYF. The CDR3 DNA follows: TGTGCCAGCAGTAAGGGACAGGGGGCGACCTACGAGCAGTACTTC.

This clone has a single count. The chain couples TRBV6-5 to TRBJ2-5; D might be TRBD1 (5 bases). The CDR3 sequence is 14 residues long. Germline assignment: CDR1 MNHEY and CDR2 SVGAGI. The V end lost 3 bases, the J end lost 6 bases, and 14 bases lay between the germline ends. The CDR3 nucleotides are TGTGCCAGCAGTTATCTAAGGGGTCCAAAGACCCAGTACTTC. Translated, it gives CASSYLRGPKTQYF.

The V and J genes are TRBV9 and TRBJ2-1; the D gene is possibly TRBD2 (5 bases). The V gene lost 2 bases and the J gene lost 4 bases, with 13 bases spanning the gap. The CDR3 is 15 residues long. Germline assignment: CDR1 SGDLS and CDR2 YYNGEE. This chain's CDR3 is CASSVSPGSYNEQFF. DNA for the CDR3: TGTGCCAGCAGCGTCTCCCCGGGGAGTTACAATGAGCAGTTCTTC.

The chain employs TRBV25-1 and TRBJ1-2; tentative D call: TRBD1 (6 bases). Between the trimmed V and J ends, which lost 4 bases and 4 bases, there was a span of 16 bases. The CDR3 length is 15 residues. Germline-derived CDR1 and CDR2 are MGHDK and SYGVNS. CDR3 residues: CASSATGFSPYGYTF. The CDR3 DNA is TGTGCCAGCAGTGCAACAGGGTTTTCCCCCTATGGCTACACCTTC.

The J gene is TRBJ2-3, the V gene TRBV29-1, with a possible D match to TRBD1 (6 bases). CDR1 SQVTM and CDR2 ANQGSEA come from the germline V gene. Trimming shortened V by 6 bases and J by 2 bases, and 18 bases separated the two germline ends. CDR3 length: 15 amino acids. The CDR3 sequence: CSVGAGVQLTDTQYF. For the CDR3, the DNA is TGCAGCGTCGGGGCAGGGGTTCAACTCACAGATACGCAGTATTTT.

This rearrangement joins TRBV13 to TRBJ1-1; D gene unclear. The CDR3 covers 13 residues. Germline CDR1 and CDR2: PRHDT and FYEKMQ (reference sequence). The V and J ends lost 5 bases and 1 base respectively, with 8 bases between them. CDR3 nucleotides: TGTGCCAGCAGCCCCCCAGGGAACACTGAAGCTTTCTTT. Its translation is CASSPPGNTEAFF.

The count of this clone is one. The V and J genes are TRBV6-6 and TRBJ1-4; TRBD1 agrees at 7 bases. CDR1 and CDR2 from the germline V gene are MNHNY and SVGAGI (reference sequence). The trim removed 3 bases at V and 5 bases at J, leaving 3 bases unmatched. CDR3 length: 14 amino acids. DNA of the CDR3: TGTGCCAGCAGTTATCGGGACAGAAATGAAAAACTGTTTTTT. Encoded protein: CASSYRDRNEKLFF.

The rearrangement links TRBV4-1 to TRBJ2-1; 10 bases match TRBD2. CDR1 and CDR2 (germline): MGHRA, YSYEKL. J gave up 7 bases and V 4 bases, and 10 bases lay outside the gene matches. CDR3 length: 16 amino acids. In nucleotides, the CDR3 is TGCGCCAGCAGCCGGACCCTAGCGGGAGATCAGAATGAGCAGTTCTTC. This translates into CASSRTLAGDQNEQFF.

V is TRBV19 and J is TRBJ1-1; D not certain. The CDR3 is 14 amino acids. Germline V lookup: CDR1 LNHDA, CDR2 SQIVND (reference sequence). Between the trimmed V and J ends, which lost 3 bases and 1 base, there was a span of 9 bases. CDR3 residues: CASSISGANTEAFF. CDR3 bases: TGTGCCAGTAGTATTTCTGGAGCGAACACTGAAGCTTTCTTT.

This clone has a single count. CDR3 in DNA: TGCAGCGTTGGGGGAATTGCAGGGGGTGATCAGCCCCAGCATTTT. It specifies CSVGGIAGGDQPQHF. The gene calls are TRBV29-1 and TRBJ1-5; TRBD1 matches at 7 bases. The trim removed 4 bases at V and 5 bases at J, leaving 11 bases unmatched. Germline loops: CDR1 SQVTM, CDR2 ANQGSEA. CDR3 size: 15 residues.

The V call is TRBV7-3, the J call TRBJ2-1; maybe TRBD1 (6 bases). Germline values: CDR1 SGHTA, CDR2 FQGTGA. CDR3 length: 16 residues. Trimming cost V 1 base and J 0 bases, with 10 bases left between them. CDR3 nucleotide sequence: TGTGCCAGCAGCTTAAATCAGGGGAGCTCCTACAATGAGCAGTTCTTC. Its protein is CASSLNQGSSYNEQFF.